This T cell receptor beta chain stems from a study of CD8 T cells in ankylosing spondylitis. Findings and limits, study-wide: Ankylosing spondylitis blood appeared to be characterized by a TCR beta motif of several highly homologous variants.

One entry per CDR3 protein, called by TCRdb with MiXCR from the 5' RACE reads. Among 500,000 to 550,000 distinct CDR3 sequences listed, 12% were seen once. This clonotype appeared a few times. What it recognizes is unknown. Sequencing was done on a sample of blood, either unsorted or a sorted T cell fraction (not recorded which). This clonotype was obtained from a male donor with ankylosing spondylitis.

DNA for the CDR3: TGCAGTGCTAGAGATAGGAGGGTAGGCCACTATGGCTACACCTTC. It is translated as CSARDRRVGHYGYTF. The chain recombines TRBV20-1 with TRBJ1-2; D not resolved. The germline CDR1 and CDR2 sequences are DFQATT and SNEGSKA (reference sequence). V dropped 0 bases and J dropped 3 bases, with 14 bases sitting between them. This CDR3 has 15 residues.